This TCR beta chain was retrieved from a study of human T cells and chemical hapten exposure. V trimming: 3 bases; J trimming: 2 bases; junction bases outside the gene matches: 7. Per the germline V gene, CDR1 is SGHRS and CDR2 is YFSETQ. The CDR3 runs to 17 residues. The time point is: patch test 2, 6 weeks after DPC sensitization. Treatment in this sample: therapeutic diphenylcyclopropenone sensitization with weekly scalp DPC. This clonotype was observed a handful of times. MiXCR, applied by TCRdb to the RACE reads, yields one record per CDR3 protein. The repertoire includes under 100,000 distinct CDR3 sequences, about an eighth of them detected once, and approximately 3.4% sits in the top ten.

The J gene is TRBJ2-7, the V gene TRBV5-1; 14 nucleotides agree with TRBD2. Sequencing was performed on whole blood, taken in connection with sensitization to the hapten diphenylcyclopropenone (DPC). The clonotype was recovered from a woman between 40 and 55 years old with alopecia areata. Some clones in this sample may be carry-over from other donors' samples. The CDR3 spells CASSSGLAGGPPYEQYF. In nucleotides, the CDR3 is TGCGCCAGCAGCTCCGGACTAGCGGGAGGCCCCCCCTACGAGCAGTACTTC.